The sequence of this T cell receptor (beta chain) was determined in a study of PD-1 blockade in classical Hodgkin lymphoma. Germline loops: CDR1 LNHDA, CDR2 SQIVND (reference sequence). The V gene lost 7 bases and the J gene lost 8 bases, with 32 bases spanning the gap. This CDR3 contains 18 residues. Sequenced by immunoSEQ multiplex PCR; TCRdb stores in-frame clones only, minus some. The sample comprises about 61,000 clones, over 75% of which are singletons, and about 15% rests with the top ten. Relapses following autologous stem cell transplantation were seen in all patients, with brentuximab vedotin exposure varying. About this clone itself: Its target is not known.

Notes on the study in general: Complete responders showed a baseline diversity that resembled the diversity of newly diagnosed patients. Excluded were patients who started nivolumab under 1 year after ASCT, a group that had lower diversity. Whereas CD4+ TCR diversity had risen significantly by C4D1, CD8+ TCR diversity had not.

Specimen: peripheral blood mononuclear cells (PBMCs), collected at baseline. The chain couples TRBV19 to TRBJ1-2, with D unclear. This receptor was taken from a human donor with classical Hodgkin lymphoma. CDR3 residues: CASTTRRVVTATLEGYTF. Written as DNA, the CDR3 is TGTGCCAGTACCACCCGCCGTGTAGTTACAGCCACCTTGGAAGGCTACACCTTC.